Listed below are T cell receptor beta chains from one sample, sequenced in a study of CD8 T cells in ankylosing spondylitis. TCRdb re-derived calls from the 5' RACE reads in MiXCR, one entry per CDR3 protein. The sample has some 250,000 distinct CDR3 sequences; 8% to 9.5% are singletons. The sample taken for sequencing was blood, either unsorted or a sorted T cell fraction (not recorded which). The receptors derive from a male donor with ankylosing spondylitis or in good health (not recorded which). Each CDR3 is given with its conserved first and last residue. D genes are given only for firm matches. The listing skips clone size in some rows; elsewhere it reads once, few, many or a size class.

j_call d_call clone_size v_call cdr3_nt cdr3_aa
TRBJ2-2 NA NA TRBV29-1 TGCAGCGTTCTTTGGGGGGAGCGTCAGACCGGGGAGCTGTTTTTT CSVLWGERQTGELFF
TRBJ2-5 NA many TRBV9 TGTGCCAGCAGCGTAGGGCGACAAGAGACCCAGTACTTC CASSVGRQETQYF
TRBJ1-5 TRBD1 many TRBV7-8 TGTGCCAGCAGCCCTTCGGACAGGGTTCATCAGCCCCAGCATTTT CASSPSDRVHQPQHF
TRBJ2-5 NA many TRBV6-1 TGTGCCAGCAGAGAGCAATCCCTGAATTCACAAGAGACCCAGTACTTC CASREQSLNSQETQYF
TRBJ1-2 NA many TRBV6-1 TGTGCCAGCAGTGAGGGGAGTGGGGTGAATTATGGCTACACCTTC CASSEGSGVNYGYTF
TRBJ2-2 NA many TRBV5-1 TGCGCCAGCAGCTTACTCACAGATAAGGCCGGGGAGCTGTTTTTT CASSLLTDKAGELFF
TRBJ2-3 NA many TRBV6-1 TGTGCCAGCAGCCCAGGGGTGTCACAGAACACAGATACGCAGTATTTT CASSPGVSQNTDTQYF
TRBJ1-1 TRBD1 many TRBV18 TGTGCCAGCTCGGGACAGTTCGGGAACACTGAAGCTTTCTTT CASSGQFGNTEAFF
TRBJ1-4 NA many TRBV20-1 TGCAGTGCTCCGTCCCAGTGGGCTAATGAAAAACTGTTTTTT CSAPSQWANEKLFF
TRBJ1-3 NA many TRBV12-3/TRBV12-4 TGTGCCAGCAGTTTAGGGGTATCGGGAAACACCATATATTTT CASSLGVSGNTIYF
TRBJ2-5 NA many TRBV11-2 TGTGCCAGCAGCCCCAGGGCCGTGTTAGAGACCCAGTACTTC CASSPRAVLETQYF
TRBJ2-3 NA many TRBV7-2 TGTGCCAGCAGTCGACAGGAGGCCACAGATACGCAGTATTTT CASSRQEATDTQYF
TRBJ2-3 TRBD2 few TRBV7-3 TGTGCCACCAGCCCAGGGACGTGGGCTAGCGGGAGTCGGGCAGATACGCAGTATTTT CATSPGTWASGSRADTQYF
TRBJ2-7 TRBD1 many TRBV20-1 TGCAGTGCTCAACAGGGGTCCCCCTACGAGCAGTACTTC CSAQQGSPYEQYF
TRBJ1-6 NA many TRBV7-2 TGTGCCAGCAGCTTAGCAGGGACCGGGACACCCCTCCACTTT CASSLAGTGTPLHF
TRBJ1-6 NA many TRBV27 TGTGCCAGCAGTTTTGAGGTGCCTCGGGATTCACCCCTCCACTTT CASSFEVPRDSPLHF
TRBJ1-5 TRBD1 NA TRBV12-3/TRBV12-4 TGTGCCAGCCCTCAGGGGGGCGAGGGCAATCAGCCCCAGCATTTT CASPQGGEGNQPQHF
TRBJ1-1 NA many TRBV5-1 TGCGCCAGCAGCTTGACGAACACTGAAGCTTTCTTT CASSLTNTEAFF
TRBJ2-2 NA many TRBV9 TGTGCCAGCAGCGCTACCTTGCAACAGCACTACACCGGGGAGCTGTTTTTT CASSATLQQHYTGELFF
TRBJ2-7 NA NA TRBV24-1 TGTGCCACCAGTGAAGGTGGGCAGTTCTACGAGCAGTACTTC CATSEGGQFYEQYF
TRBJ1-1 NA many TRBV18 TGTGCCAGCTCAGTACAAACGAACACTGAAGCTTTCTTT CASSVQTNTEAFF
TRBJ2-4 NA NA TRBV20-1 TGCAGTGCTTATAAAAGTGTAGCCAAAAACATTCAGTACTTC CSAYKSVAKNIQYF
TRBJ1-1 NA few TRBV7-2 TGTGCCAGCAGCCCCTCCGGGGCAGCTTTGAACACTGAAGCTTTCTTT CASSPSGAALNTEAFF